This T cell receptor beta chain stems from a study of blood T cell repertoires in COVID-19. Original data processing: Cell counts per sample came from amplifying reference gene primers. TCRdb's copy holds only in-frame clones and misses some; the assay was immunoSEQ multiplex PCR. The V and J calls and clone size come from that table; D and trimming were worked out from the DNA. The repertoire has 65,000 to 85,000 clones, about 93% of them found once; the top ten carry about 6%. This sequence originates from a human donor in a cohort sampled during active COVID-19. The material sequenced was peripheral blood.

CDR3 sequence (DNA): TGCAGCGTTGAAGAGGTAGCGGGGGATGAGCAGTTCTTC. This sequence encodes CSVEEVAGDEQFF. The V gene is TRBV29-1, the J gene TRBJ2-1; 9 positions agree with TRBD2. From germline, CDR1 is SQVTM and CDR2 ANQGSEA. V shed 0 bases, J shed 8 bases, and the junction held 2 bases outside the gene matches. This CDR3 has 13 amino acids.